The rows below give T cell receptor beta chains drawn from one sample of a study of cytomegalovirus exposure and HLA in healthy donors. Here immunoSEQ multiplex PCR was the method, and the copy in TCRdb shows in-frame clones only, minus some. This table has under 200,000 clones, about 80% appearing once. Sequenced sample: PBMCs. These receptors were obtained from a woman in her 50s in good health and CMV-seropositive. Each CDR3 is given with its conserved first and last residue. D genes are given only for firm matches. Some rows have no size entry. The others give once, few or many, or a class for an expanded clone.

J gene: TRBJ2-1; clone size: NA; D gene: TRBD1; V gene: TRBV29-1; CDR3 protein: CSVAGTGLSEQFF; CDR3 DNA: TGCAGCGTGGCCGGGACAGGGCTTAGTGAGCAGTTCTTC
J gene: TRBJ1-6; clone size: NA; D gene: TRBD1; V gene: TRBV2; CDR3 protein: CASSPGQGSSPLHF; CDR3 DNA: TGTGCCAGCAGTCCGGGACAGGGGTCGTCACCCCTCCACTTT
J gene: TRBJ2-1; clone size: NA; D gene: TRBD1; V gene: TRBV6-5; CDR3 protein: CASSSPTGYNEQFF; CDR3 DNA: TGTGCCAGCAGTTCCCCGACAGGGTACAATGAGCAGTTCTTC
J gene: TRBJ1-1; clone size: once; D gene: NA; V gene: TRBV27; CDR3 protein: CASSLYITVMNTEAFF; CDR3 DNA: TGTGCCAGCAGTTTGTACATTACAGTTATGAACACTGAAGCTTTCTTT
J gene: TRBJ1-4; clone size: NA; D gene: NA; V gene: TRBV4-3; CDR3 protein: CASSQEARGLSNEKLFF; CDR3 DNA: TGCGCCAGCAGCCAAGAGGCGAGAGGGCTTAGTAATGAAAAACTGTTTTTT
J gene: TRBJ1-1; clone size: NA; D gene: NA; V gene: TRBV7-4; CDR3 protein: CASSGSKRTTEAFF; CDR3 DNA: TGTGCCAGCAGTGGGTCCAAGCGAACAACTGAAGCTTTCTTT
J gene: TRBJ1-1; clone size: NA; D gene: NA; V gene: TRBV18; CDR3 protein: CASSPPSLNTEAFF; CDR3 DNA: TGTGCCAGCTCACCACCTAGCTTAAACACTGAAGCTTTCTTT
J gene: TRBJ1-5; clone size: NA; D gene: TRBD1; V gene: TRBV27; CDR3 protein: CASHHLKDRGRGGWFSNQPQHF; CDR3 DNA: TGTGCCAGCCACCACCTAAAGGACAGGGGAAGGGGTGGGTGGTTTAGCAATCAGCCCCAGCATTTT
J gene: TRBJ1-3; clone size: NA; D gene: NA; V gene: TRBV5-5; CDR3 protein: CASSPINNGKGNTIYF; CDR3 DNA: TGTGCCAGCAGCCCCATAAATAATGGCAAAGGAAACACCATATATTTT
J gene: TRBJ2-7; clone size: NA; D gene: TRBD2; V gene: TRBV7-9; CDR3 protein: CASSLGRAEGYEQYF; CDR3 DNA: TGTGCCAGCAGCCTGGGGAGGGCCGAGGGCTACGAGCAGTACTTC
J gene: TRBJ1-6; clone size: NA; D gene: NA; V gene: TRBV27; CDR3 protein: CASSRSGDSPLHF; CDR3 DNA: TGTGCCAGCAGTCGGTCAGGGGATTCACCCCTCCACTTT
J gene: TRBJ2-2; clone size: NA; D gene: TRBD2; V gene: TRBV11-2; CDR3 protein: CASSFRPSGGQGTGELFF; CDR3 DNA: TGTGCCAGCAGCTTTCGGCCTAGCGGGGGGCAGGGAACCGGGGAGCTGTTTTTT
J gene: TRBJ1-2; clone size: NA; D gene: NA; V gene: TRBV10-3; CDR3 protein: CAISTTDSSNYGYTF; CDR3 DNA: TGTGCCATCAGTACAACGGACAGTTCTAACTATGGCTACACCTTC
J gene: TRBJ1-1; clone size: few; D gene: NA; V gene: TRBV9; CDR3 protein: CASSVDRGTEAFF; CDR3 DNA: TGTGCCAGCAGCGTAGACCGGGGGACTGAAGCTTTCTTT
J gene: TRBJ2-7; clone size: NA; D gene: TRBD1; V gene: TRBV6-1; CDR3 protein: CASTRTGLNYEQYF; CDR3 DNA: TGTGCCAGCACCCGGACAGGGCTTAATTATGAGCAGTACTTC
J gene: TRBJ1-6; clone size: NA; D gene: NA; V gene: TRBV15; CDR3 protein: CATSQGRNSPLHF; CDR3 DNA: TGTGCCACCTCCCAGGGGCGCAATTCACCCCTCCACTTT
J gene: TRBJ1-2; clone size: NA; D gene: NA; V gene: TRBV5-1; CDR3 protein: CASSLMVRDGYTF; CDR3 DNA: TGCGCCAGCAGCTTGATGGTTCGGGATGGCTACACCTTC
J gene: TRBJ2-2; clone size: NA; D gene: TRBD1; V gene: TRBV18; CDR3 protein: CASSPTGLGELFF; CDR3 DNA: TGTGCCAGCTCACCGACAGGGTTAGGGGAGCTGTTTTTT
J gene: TRBJ2-1; clone size: NA; D gene: TRBD2; V gene: TRBV6-5; CDR3 protein: CASRHSGGNEQFF; CDR3 DNA: TGTGCCAGCAGACATAGCGGGGGCAATGAGCAGTTCTTC
J gene: TRBJ2-4; clone size: NA; D gene: TRBD1; V gene: TRBV7-2; CDR3 protein: CASSSTGDKNIQYF; CDR3 DNA: TGTGCCAGCAGCTCAACAGGGGACAAAAACATTCAGTACTTC
J gene: TRBJ1-2; clone size: once; D gene: TRBD1; V gene: TRBV28; CDR3 protein: CASTSQGVVYGYTF; CDR3 DNA: TGTGCCAGCACCTCTCAGGGGGTGGTCTATGGCTACACCTTC
J gene: TRBJ2-5; clone size: once; D gene: NA; V gene: TRBV5-1; CDR3 protein: CASSPQGSGKQETQYF; CDR3 DNA: TGCGCCAGCAGCCCGCAGGGGAGTGGGAAACAAGAGACCCAGTACTTC
J gene: TRBJ1-2; clone size: NA; D gene: TRBD1; V gene: TRBV19; CDR3 protein: CASKEGRGGVGYTF; CDR3 DNA: TGTGCCAGTAAGGAGGGACGAGGGGGCGTCGGCTACACCTTC
J gene: TRBJ2-5; clone size: NA; D gene: NA; V gene: TRBV6-1; CDR3 protein: CASNQGWGETQYF; CDR3 DNA: TGTGCCAGCAATCAGGGGTGGGGAGAGACCCAGTACTTC
J gene: TRBJ1-1; clone size: NA; D gene: NA; V gene: TRBV7-9; CDR3 protein: CSSSFSPGTNTEAFF; CDR3 DNA: TGTTCCAGCAGCTTCTCGCCCGGGACAAACACTGAAGCTTTCTTT
J gene: TRBJ2-7; clone size: NA; D gene: TRBD1; V gene: TRBV2; CDR3 protein: CASRGQGVLYEQYF; CDR3 DNA: TGTGCCAGCAGGGGACAGGGGGTGCTATACGAGCAGTACTTC
J gene: TRBJ1-4; clone size: once; D gene: TRBD1; V gene: TRBV28; CDR3 protein: CASSTARGRREKLFF; CDR3 DNA: TGTGCCAGCAGTACCGCCAGGGGGCGCCGTGAAAAACTGTTTTTT
J gene: TRBJ1-3; clone size: once; D gene: NA; V gene: TRBV28; CDR3 protein: CASSLYAGNTIYF; CDR3 DNA: TGTGCCAGCAGTTTATACGCGGGAAACACCATATATTTT
J gene: TRBJ1-4; clone size: NA; D gene: TRBD1; V gene: TRBV19; CDR3 protein: CASSIAGTGSPNEKLFF; CDR3 DNA: TGTGCCAGTAGTATAGCCGGGACAGGAAGCCCTAATGAAAAACTGTTTTTT
J gene: TRBJ2-2; clone size: NA; D gene: NA; V gene: TRBV4-2; CDR3 protein: CASSQESGTGELFF; CDR3 DNA: TGTGCCAGCAGCCAAGAATCGGGTACCGGTGAGCTGTTTTTT
J gene: TRBJ2-5; clone size: NA; D gene: TRBD2; V gene: TRBV27; CDR3 protein: CASARLGGRVVETQYF; CDR3 DNA: TGTGCCAGCGCCAGGTTGGGCGGGAGGGTTGTTGAGACCCAGTACTTC
J gene: TRBJ1-1; clone size: NA; D gene: NA; V gene: TRBV5-5; CDR3 protein: CASSLVGDTEAFF; CDR3 DNA: TGTGCCAGCAGCTTGGTAGGGGACACTGAAGCTTTCTTT
J gene: TRBJ2-3; clone size: NA; D gene: NA; V gene: TRBV2; CDR3 protein: CASSPIRTESTDTQYF; CDR3 DNA: TGTGCCAGCAGTCCAATACGCACGGAGAGCACAGATACGCAGTATTTT
J gene: TRBJ2-7; clone size: NA; D gene: TRBD1; V gene: TRBV5-4; CDR3 protein: CASSFDMGQRYEQYF; CDR3 DNA: TGTGCCAGCAGCTTCGATATGGGACAGCGCTACGAGCAGTACTTC
J gene: TRBJ2-7; clone size: few; D gene: TRBD1; V gene: TRBV14; CDR3 protein: CASSRPMGQEMYEQYF; CDR3 DNA: TGTGCCAGCAGCCGACCTATGGGACAGGAGATGTACGAGCAGTACTTC
J gene: TRBJ2-1; clone size: NA; D gene: TRBD1; V gene: TRBV11-3; CDR3 protein: CASSRGTGSYNEQFF; CDR3 DNA: TGTGCCAGCAGCCGAGGGACAGGCTCCTACAATGAGCAGTTCTTC
J gene: TRBJ1-2; clone size: NA; D gene: NA; V gene: TRBV7-2; CDR3 protein: CASRLRYDRKYTF; CDR3 DNA: TGTGCCAGCAGATTAAGATATGACAGGAAATACACCTTC
J gene: TRBJ2-1; clone size: NA; D gene: TRBD2; V gene: TRBV9; CDR3 protein: CASSVTSANNEQFF; CDR3 DNA: TGTGCCAGCAGCGTGACTAGCGCTAACAATGAGCAGTTCTTC
J gene: TRBJ1-5; clone size: NA; D gene: NA; V gene: TRBV28; CDR3 protein: CALGGLFNSNQPQHF; CDR3 DNA: TGTGCCCTAGGCGGCTTATTTAATAGCAATCAGCCCCAGCATTTT
J gene: TRBJ1-2; clone size: NA; D gene: NA; V gene: TRBV6-5; CDR3 protein: CASRDSSYGYTF; CDR3 DNA: TGTGCCAGCAGGGACAGTTCCTATGGCTACACCTTC
J gene: TRBJ2-5; clone size: NA; D gene: TRBD1; V gene: TRBV29-1; CDR3 protein: CSGITGEVETQYF; CDR3 DNA: TGCAGCGGCATAACAGGGGAAGTGGAGACCCAGTACTTC
J gene: TRBJ1-1; clone size: few; D gene: NA; V gene: TRBV7-2; CDR3 protein: CASSLTAGTEAFF; CDR3 DNA: TGTGCCAGCAGCTTGACAGCGGGCACTGAAGCTTTCTTT
J gene: TRBJ1-5; clone size: NA; D gene: NA; V gene: TRBV10-1; CDR3 protein: CASKRDQPQHF; CDR3 DNA: TGCGCCAGCAAGCGGGATCAGCCCCAGCATTTT
J gene: TRBJ1-6; clone size: NA; D gene: NA; V gene: TRBV7-2; CDR3 protein: CAGSGVYNSPLHF; CDR3 DNA: TGTGCCGGAAGCGGAGTCTATAATTCACCCCTCCACTTT
J gene: TRBJ1-6; clone size: few; D gene: NA; V gene: TRBV7-2; CDR3 protein: CASSLETANSPLHF; CDR3 DNA: TGTGCCAGCAGCTTAGAGACAGCCAATTCACCCCTCCACTTT
J gene: TRBJ2-4; clone size: NA; D gene: NA; V gene: TRBV28; CDR3 protein: CASRPQGAKNIQYF; CDR3 DNA: TGTGCCAGCAGACCTCAGGGTGCCAAAAACATTCAGTACTTC
J gene: TRBJ2-7; clone size: NA; D gene: NA; V gene: TRBV7-9; CDR3 protein: CASSLIGRGSYEQYF; CDR3 DNA: TGTGCCAGCAGCTTAATTGGTCGGGGTTCCTACGAGCAGTACTTC
J gene: TRBJ2-7; clone size: NA; D gene: NA; V gene: TRBV7-8; CDR3 protein: CASSIREGNYEQYF; CDR3 DNA: TGTGCCAGCAGCATCAGGGAAGGGAACTACGAGCAGTACTTC
J gene: TRBJ2-5; clone size: NA; D gene: NA; V gene: TRBV7-2; CDR3 protein: CASSLVVGGAETQYF; CDR3 DNA: TGTGCCAGCAGCTTAGTTGTTGGGGGGGCAGAGACCCAGTACTTC
J gene: TRBJ1-5; clone size: few; D gene: NA; V gene: TRBV28; CDR3 protein: CASSLSGPRNQPQHF; CDR3 DNA: TGTGCCAGCAGTTTATCAGGTCCCCGCAATCAGCCCCAGCATTTT
J gene: TRBJ2-2; clone size: NA; D gene: TRBD1; V gene: TRBV6-5; CDR3 protein: CASTWDRSAGELFF; CDR3 DNA: TGTGCCAGCACCTGGGACAGGTCTGCCGGGGAGCTGTTTTTT
J gene: TRBJ1-5; clone size: once; D gene: NA; V gene: TRBV27; CDR3 protein: CASSASSNQPQHF; CDR3 DNA: TGTGCCAGCAGCGCCAGTAGCAATCAGCCCCAGCATTTT
J gene: TRBJ2-5; clone size: NA; D gene: NA; V gene: TRBV18; CDR3 protein: CASSPEETQYF; CDR3 DNA: TGTGCCAGCTCACCTGAGGAGACCCAGTACTTC
J gene: TRBJ2-3; clone size: NA; D gene: TRBD1; V gene: TRBV6-1; CDR3 protein: CASSGYRGDADTQYF; CDR3 DNA: TGTGCCAGCAGTGGTTACAGGGGCGATGCAGATACGCAGTATTTT
J gene: TRBJ2-7; clone size: NA; D gene: TRBD2; V gene: TRBV6-5; CDR3 protein: CASSLSTLTSGHEQYF; CDR3 DNA: TGTGCCAGCAGTTTATCGACCCTGACTAGCGGGCACGAGCAGTACTTC
J gene: TRBJ2-7; clone size: NA; D gene: NA; V gene: TRBV28; CDR3 protein: CASRSTVAEQYF; CDR3 DNA: TGTGCCAGCAGGTCGACAGTGGCCGAGCAGTACTTC
J gene: TRBJ2-5; clone size: few; D gene: TRBD1; V gene: TRBV5-1; CDR3 protein: CASSPDRGGQETQYF; CDR3 DNA: TGCGCCAGCAGCCCGGACAGGGGTGGGCAAGAGACCCAGTACTTC
J gene: TRBJ2-7; clone size: few; D gene: NA; V gene: TRBV18; CDR3 protein: CASSPAGAGAGEQYF; CDR3 DNA: TGTGCCAGCTCACCAGCAGGGGCCGGTGCAGGCGAGCAGTACTTC
J gene: TRBJ1-1; clone size: once; D gene: NA; V gene: TRBV5-6; CDR3 protein: CASSLLINTEAFF; CDR3 DNA: TGTGCCAGCAGCTTGTTAATAAACACTGAAGCTTTCTTT
J gene: TRBJ1-3; clone size: once; D gene: NA; V gene: TRBV28; CDR3 protein: CASSLEPLMRNTIYF; CDR3 DNA: TGTGCCAGCAGTTTGGAGCCCCTGATGAGAAACACCATATATTTT